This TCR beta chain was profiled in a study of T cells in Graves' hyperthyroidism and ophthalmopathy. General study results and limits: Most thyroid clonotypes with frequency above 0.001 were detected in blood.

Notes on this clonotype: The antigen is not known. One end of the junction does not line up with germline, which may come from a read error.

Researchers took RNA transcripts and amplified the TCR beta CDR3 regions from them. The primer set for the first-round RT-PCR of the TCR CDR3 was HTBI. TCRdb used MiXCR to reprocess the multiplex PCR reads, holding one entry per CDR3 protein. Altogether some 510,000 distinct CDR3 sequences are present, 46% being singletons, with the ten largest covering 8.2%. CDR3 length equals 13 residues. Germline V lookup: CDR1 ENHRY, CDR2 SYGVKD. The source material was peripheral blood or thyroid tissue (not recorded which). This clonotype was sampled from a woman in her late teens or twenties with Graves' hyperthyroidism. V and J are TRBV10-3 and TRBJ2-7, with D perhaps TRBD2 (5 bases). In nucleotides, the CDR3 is TGTGCCAGCAGTCAGGACTCCCGCTACGAGCAGTACTTC. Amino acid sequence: CASSQDSRYEQYF.